This passage covers 23 T cell receptor beta chains from one sample sequenced in a study of OX40 agonist ivuxolimab in advanced cancers. Sequencing used immunoSEQ multiplex PCR; TCRdb keeps in-frame clones, though not all of them. The table has tens of thousands of clones, 77% seen once. The specimen comprised CD4+ or CD8+ T cells sorted from blood, sampled in a trial of the OX40 agonist ivuxolimab. Receptors originate from an adult with an advanced solid tumor such as melanoma, head and neck, liver or kidney cancer.

The chain couples TRBV2 to TRBJ2-1, with a weak D call TRBD2 (6 bases). Germline V gene data show CDR1 as SNHLY and CDR2 as FYNNEI. V gave up 8 bases and J gave up 3 bases, with 11 bases separating them. The CDR3 sequence is 13 residues long. The CDR3 protein is CASSEGNYNEQFF. CDR3 nucleotide sequence: TGTGCCAGCTCGGAGGGAAACTACAATGAGCAGTTCTTC.

This clone was observed a few times. This rearrangement joins TRBV11-2 to TRBJ2-1; D possibly corresponds to TRBD2 (5 bases). Germline lookup yields CDR1 SGHAT and CDR2 FQNNGV. This CDR3 region has 17 residues. V was trimmed by 1 base and J by 9 bases, leaving 22 bases between them. The CDR3 DNA reads TGTGCCAGCAGCTTAGTCGGTAGCGAACTCAACCCCATTGAGCAGTTCTTC. Amino acids: CASSLVGSELNPIEQFF.

CDR3 nucleotides: TGTGCCAGCAGTTTAGACAGGGCTTTCTATGGCTACACCTTC. Translated: CASSLDRAFYGYTF. The rearrangement uses TRBV27 and TRBJ1-2, with TRBD1 matching 7 bases. Germline V gives CDR1 MNHEY, CDR2 SMNVEV (reference sequence). The V gene end was trimmed by 2 bases and the J gene end by 4 bases; junction bases not matched to a gene: 4. The CDR3 is made up of 14 amino acids.

As for this clone: The junction and the germline gene differ at one end; a read error may be behind it. This chain links TRBV19 with TRBJ2-4; TRBD2 agrees at 8 bases. This CDR3 comprises 16 residues. Germline V gives CDR1 LNHDA, CDR2 SQIVND (reference sequence). The CDR3 bases are TGTGCCAGTAGTATGGGTAGCGGGAAAGGCAAAAACACTCAGTACTTC. Translated: CASSMGSGKGKNTQYF.

The chain links TRBV4-1 to TRBJ2-7; TRBD1 matches at 9 bases. CDR1 and CDR2 from the germline V gene are MGHRA and YSYEKL. With V trimmed by 7 bases and J by 5 bases, 9 bases remained unmatched. CDR3 length: 14 amino acids. CDR3 sequence: CASTPQGARDEQYF. The DNA of the CDR3 is TGCGCCAGCACCCCACAGGGGGCGCGCGACGAGCAGTACTTC.

The rearrangement joins TRBV19 to TRBJ2-5; 10 bases are shared with TRBD1. The germline CDR1 and CDR2 sequences are LNHDA and SQIVND (reference sequence). CDR3 length: 17 residues. Trimming removed 7 bases from V and 5 bases from J; junction bases left unmatched: 16. Here the CDR3 reads CASTTRQGAFSGETQYF. The CDR3 DNA reads as TGTGCCAGTACCACGAGACAGGGGGCATTCTCCGGGGAGACCCAGTACTTC.

The chain has TRBV28 and TRBJ2-3; TRBD2 matches 8 bases. Germline V lookup: CDR1 MDHEN, CDR2 SYDVKM. The junction had 10 bases not matched to a gene; V was cut back by 5 bases and J by 3 bases. The CDR3 extends over 16 amino acids. CDR3 sequence reads: CASSTLGVAGTDTQYF. CDR3 sequence (DNA): TGTGCCAGCAGTACCCTTGGGGTAGCGGGAACAGATACGCAGTATTTT.

This chain uses TRBV29-1 with TRBJ1-1, with unresolved D. CDR1 and CDR2 from the germline V gene are SQVTM and ANQGSEA. The CDR3 contains 9 residues. Trimming stripped 7 bases from V and 6 bases from J, with 6 bases between. This CDR3 reads CSAQPEAFF. Here the CDR3 DNA reads TGCAGCGCCCAACCTGAAGCTTTCTTT.

The chain combines TRBV7-2 with TRBJ2-1; 10 positions match TRBD2. CDR1 and CDR2 (germline): SGHTA, FQGNSA. Trimming took 5 bases from V and 4 from J; bases not matched to a gene: 8. The CDR3 loop spans 16 amino acids. CDR3 region: CASSPNGLAVYNEQFF. CDR3 nucleotides: TGTGCCAGCAGCCCGAATGGACTAGCGGTTTACAATGAGCAGTTCTTC.

This clone came up once. The CDR3 bases are TGTGCCAGCAGTGGCACAGTTAGCGAGCAGTACTTC. Its translation is CASSGTVSEQYF. The chain recombines TRBV27 with TRBJ2-7; D is ambiguous. Trimming took 5 bases from V and 6 from J, leaving 11 bases between them. The germline V gene encodes CDR1 MNHEY and CDR2 SMNVEV (reference sequence). This CDR3 is 12 amino acids long.

The V gene is TRBV28, the J gene TRBJ1-4; a weak D match, TRBD1 (6 bases). Trimming stripped 2 bases from V and 2 bases from J, with 15 bases between. The CDR3 has 17 amino acids. Germline CDR1 and CDR2: MDHEN and SYDVKM. The CDR3 DNA reads as TGTGCCAGCAGTTTACTCACAGGGCCGGCGACTAATGAAAAACTGTTTTTT. Its protein product is CASSLLTGPATNEKLFF.

The V gene is TRBV4-1, the J gene TRBJ1-2; a possible D gene is TRBD1 (5 bases). V was cut by 7 bases and J by 2 bases, with 17 bases left in between. The germline V gene encodes CDR1 MGHRA and CDR2 YSYEKL. The CDR3 has 15 amino acids. The CDR3 sequence: CASNSHLAGNYGYTF. CDR3 in DNA: TGCGCCAGCAACTCACACCTTGCAGGGAACTATGGCTACACCTTC.

In this sample, this clone turned up a few times. This chain connects TRBV5-1 to TRBJ2-5; 7 bases map to TRBD1. Germline-derived CDR1 and CDR2 are SGHRS and YFSETQ. The CDR3 loop spans 13 amino acids. Trimming at V came to 0 bases and at J to 4 bases, leaving 0 bases not matched to a gene. The CDR3 reads CASSLEGAETQYF. Here the CDR3 DNA reads TGCGCCAGCAGCTTGGAGGGGGCAGAGACCCAGTACTTC.

V is TRBV6-5 and J is TRBJ2-1; 8 bases fit TRBD1. Trimming removed 7 bases from V and 5 bases from J; junction bases left unmatched: 4. This CDR3 has 13 amino acids. Germline assignment: CDR1 MNHEY and CDR2 SVGAGI. CDR3 coding DNA: TGTGCCAGCAACAGGGGGTCAGACAATGAGCAGTTCTTC. This codes for CASNRGSDNEQFF.

This clone has more than one count but fewer than ten. The chain carries TRBV6-1 and TRBJ2-7, with a weak D call TRBD1 (6 bases). Germline-derived CDR1 and CDR2 are MNHNS and SASEGT. Trimming took off 6 bases at V and 6 bases at J, with 18 bases between the two ends. This CDR3 is 14 amino acids long. The CDR3 region has the DNA TGTGCCAGCAGCGATAAGGGGGTTCAGCGCGAGCAGTACTTC. Translation gives CASSDKGVQREQYF.

This chain uses TRBV29-1 with TRBJ1-1; D perhaps matches TRBD1 (5 bases). V lost 5 bases and J lost 4, with 11 bases in between. Germline-derived CDR1 and CDR2 are SQVTM and ANQGSEA. The CDR3 sequence is 12 residues long. The CDR3 DNA reads TGCAGCGTTCAGGGAGGGATCACTGAAGCTTTCTTT. Its protein product is CSVQGGITEAFF.

V and J are TRBV6-4 and TRBJ2-1; D call uncertain. Per the germline V gene, CDR1 is MRHNA and CDR2 is SNTAGT. The V gene lost 2 bases and the J gene lost 4 bases, with 3 bases spanning the gap. This CDR3 has 12 amino acids. CDR3 sequence reads: CASSDGYNEQFF. The CDR3 nucleotides read TGTGCCAGCAGTGACGGGTACAATGAGCAGTTCTTC.

The chain is built from TRBV5-1 and TRBJ2-7; D gene uncertain. V was shortened by 4 bases and J by 6 bases, with 11 bases between the two germline ends. Germline V gives CDR1 SGHRS, CDR2 YFSETQ. This CDR3 is built from 12 residues. This chain's CDR3 is CASSATRAEQYF. The CDR3 DNA reads TGCGCCAGCAGCGCGACGCGCGCCGAGCAGTACTTC.

This rearrangement joins TRBV14 to TRBJ1-1; D not certain. The CDR3 consists of 15 residues. Germline V gene lookup returns CDR1 SGHDN and CDR2 FVKESK. Trimming cost V 0 bases and J 6 bases, with 14 bases left between them. The CDR3 loop is CASSQDPSGVSEAFF. For the CDR3, the DNA is TGTGCCAGCAGCCAAGACCCCTCTGGAGTCTCTGAAGCTTTCTTT. Filled out from reference TRBV14 and TRBJ1-1, the complete variable domain reads EAGVTQFPSHSVIEKGQTVTLRCDPISGHDNLYWYRRVMGKEIKFLLHFVKESKQDESGMPNNRFLAERTGGTYSTLKVQPAELEDSGVYFCASSQDPSGVSEAFFGQGTRLTVV.

J is TRBJ1-6 and V is TRBV11-2; D is perhaps TRBD1 (5 bases). Trimming pared 4 bases from V and 10 bases from J, leaving 17 bases between. The CDR3 is 15 amino acids. Looked up from germline, CDR1 is SGHAT and CDR2 is FQNNGV. Here the CDR3 reads CASSSSLVGGSPLHF. In nucleotides, the CDR3 is TGTGCCAGCAGCTCTAGCCTGGTCGGGGGATCACCCCTCCACTTT. Based on the CDR3 plus reference TRBV11-2 and TRBJ1-6, the full variable domain is EAGVAQSPRYKIIEKRQSVAFWCNPISGHATLYWYQQILGQGPKLLIQFQNNGVVDDSQLPKDRFSAERLKGVDSTLKIQPAKLEDSAVYLCASSSSLVGGSPLHFGNGTRLTVT.

The rearrangement joins TRBV11-2 to TRBJ1-6, with D tentatively TRBD1 (6 bases). The CDR3 is made up of 15 amino acids. The V gene lost 5 bases and the J gene lost 7 bases, with 15 bases spanning the gap. CDR1 and CDR2 (germline): SGHAT, FQNNGV. DNA for the CDR3: TGTGCCAGCAGCCCTCAGGGGACCCGGAATTCACCCCTCCACTTT. This sequence encodes CASSPQGTRNSPLHF. The whole variable domain, filled in from reference TRBV11-2 and TRBJ1-6, reads EAGVAQSPRYKIIEKRQSVAFWCNPISGHATLYWYQQILGQGPKLLIQFQNNGVVDDSQLPKDRFSAERLKGVDSTLKIQPAKLEDSAVYLCASSPQGTRNSPLHFGNGTRLTVT.

The chain has TRBV5-1 and TRBJ2-5, with 8 bases fitting TRBD1. The CDR3 extends over 14 amino acids. V lost 4 bases and J lost 1; bases outside the gene matches: 3. Germline V gene data show CDR1 as SGHRS and CDR2 as YFSETQ. The CDR3 coding sequence is TGCGCCAGCAGCCCCGACAGGGGCCAAGAGACCCAGTACTTC. Amino acid sequence: CASSPDRGQETQYF.

J is TRBJ1-2 and V is TRBV6-1; D might be TRBD1 (6 bases). V lost 1 base and J lost 2, with 11 bases in between. Germline assignment: CDR1 MNHNS and CDR2 SASEGT. CDR3 length: 15 residues. The CDR3 loop reads CASSEGDRMNYGYTF. In nucleotides, the CDR3 is TGTGCCAGCAGTGAAGGAGACAGGATGAACTATGGCTACACCTTC.